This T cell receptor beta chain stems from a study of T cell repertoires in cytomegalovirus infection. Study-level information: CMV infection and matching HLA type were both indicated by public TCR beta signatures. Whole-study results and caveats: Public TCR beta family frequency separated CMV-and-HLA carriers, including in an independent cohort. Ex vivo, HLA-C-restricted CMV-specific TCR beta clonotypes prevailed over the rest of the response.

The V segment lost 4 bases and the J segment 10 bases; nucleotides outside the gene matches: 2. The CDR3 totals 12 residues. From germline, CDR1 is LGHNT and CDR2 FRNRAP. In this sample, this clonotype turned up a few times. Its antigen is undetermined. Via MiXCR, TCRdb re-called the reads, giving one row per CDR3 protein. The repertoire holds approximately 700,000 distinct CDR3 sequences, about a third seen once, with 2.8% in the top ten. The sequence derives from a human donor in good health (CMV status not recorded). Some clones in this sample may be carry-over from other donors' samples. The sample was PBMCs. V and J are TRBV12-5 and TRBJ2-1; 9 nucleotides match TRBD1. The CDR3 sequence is CASGWTGVEQFF. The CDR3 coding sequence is TGTGCTAGTGGTTGGACAGGGGTCGAGCAGTTCTTC.